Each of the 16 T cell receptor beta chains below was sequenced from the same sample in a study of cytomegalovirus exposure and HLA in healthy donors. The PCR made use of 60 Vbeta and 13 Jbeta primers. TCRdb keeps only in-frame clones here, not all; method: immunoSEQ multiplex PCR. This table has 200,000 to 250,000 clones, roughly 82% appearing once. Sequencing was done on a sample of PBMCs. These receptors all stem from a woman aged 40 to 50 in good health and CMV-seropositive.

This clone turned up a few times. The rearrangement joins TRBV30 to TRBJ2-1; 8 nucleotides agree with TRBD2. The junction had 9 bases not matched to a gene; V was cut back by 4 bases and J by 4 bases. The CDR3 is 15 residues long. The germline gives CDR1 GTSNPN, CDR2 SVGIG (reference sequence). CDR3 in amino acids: CAWTLLAGPYNEQFF. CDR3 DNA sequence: TGTGCCTGGACCTTATTAGCGGGACCTTACAATGAGCAGTTCTTC. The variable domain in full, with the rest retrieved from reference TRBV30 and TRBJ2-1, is SQTIHQWPATLVQPVGSPLSLECTVEGTSNPNLYWYRQAAGRGLQLLFYSVGIGQISSEVPQNLSASRPQDRQFILSSKKLLLSDSGFYLCAWTLLAGPYNEQFFGPGTRLTVL.

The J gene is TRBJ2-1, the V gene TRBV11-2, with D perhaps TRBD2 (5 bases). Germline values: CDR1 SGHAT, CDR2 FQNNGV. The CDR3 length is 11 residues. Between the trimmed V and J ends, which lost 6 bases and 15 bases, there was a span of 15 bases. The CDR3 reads CASRRGSIPFF. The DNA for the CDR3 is TGTGCCAGCAGGAGAGGGTCGATTCCGTTCTTC.

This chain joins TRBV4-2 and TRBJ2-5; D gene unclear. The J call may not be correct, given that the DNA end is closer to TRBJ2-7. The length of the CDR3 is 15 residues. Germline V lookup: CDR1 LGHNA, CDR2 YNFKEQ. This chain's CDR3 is CASSQDVSSYYEQYF. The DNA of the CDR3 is TGTGCCAGCAGCCAAGATGTGAGCAGCTACTACGAGCAGTACTTC.

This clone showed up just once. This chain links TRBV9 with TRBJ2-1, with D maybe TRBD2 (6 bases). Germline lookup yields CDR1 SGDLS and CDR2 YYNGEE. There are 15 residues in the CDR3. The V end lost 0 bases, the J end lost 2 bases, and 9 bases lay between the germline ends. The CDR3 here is CASSVGGLPYNEQFF. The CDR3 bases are TGTGCCAGCAGCGTAGGGGGACTTCCCTACAATGAGCAGTTCTTC. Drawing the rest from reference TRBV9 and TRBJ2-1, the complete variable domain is DSGVTQTPKHLITATGQRVTLRCSPRSGDLSVYWYQQSLDQGLQFLIQYYNGEERAKGNILERFSAQQFPDLHSELNLSSLELGDSALYFCASSVGGLPYNEQFFGPGTRLTVL.

The CDR3 region has the DNA TGTGCCAGTACTGCCTCTAGGTCTAGAGGGAACACTGAAGCTTTCTTT. Amino acid sequence: CASTASRSRGNTEAFF. The chain combines TRBV19 with TRBJ1-1; D gene uncertain. The germline V gene encodes CDR1 LNHDA and CDR2 SQIVND (reference sequence). The CDR3 totals 16 residues. V was trimmed by 7 bases and J by 1 base, leaving 19 bases between them.

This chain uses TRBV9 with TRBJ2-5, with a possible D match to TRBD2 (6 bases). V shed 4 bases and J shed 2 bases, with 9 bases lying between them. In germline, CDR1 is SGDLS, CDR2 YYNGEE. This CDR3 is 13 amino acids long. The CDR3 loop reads CASSRGTQETQYF. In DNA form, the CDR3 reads TGTGCCAGCAGCCGCGGGACTCAAGAGACCCAGTACTTC.

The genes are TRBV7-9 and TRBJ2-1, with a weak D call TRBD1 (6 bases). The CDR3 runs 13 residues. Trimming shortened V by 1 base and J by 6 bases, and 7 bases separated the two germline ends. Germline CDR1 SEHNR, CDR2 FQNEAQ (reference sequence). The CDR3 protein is CASSLGTVNEQFF. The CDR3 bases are TGTGCCAGCAGCTTAGGGACAGTCAATGAGCAGTTCTTC.

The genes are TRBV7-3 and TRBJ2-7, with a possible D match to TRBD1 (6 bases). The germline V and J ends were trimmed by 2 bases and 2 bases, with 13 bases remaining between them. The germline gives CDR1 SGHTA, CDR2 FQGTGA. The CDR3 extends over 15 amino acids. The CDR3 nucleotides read TGTGCCAGCAGCTTACGGTTCGGGGACACCTACGAGCAGTACTTC. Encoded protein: CASSLRFGDTYEQYF. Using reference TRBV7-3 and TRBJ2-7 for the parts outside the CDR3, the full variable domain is GAGVSQTPSNKVTEKGKYVELRCDPISGHTALYWYRQSLGQGPEFLIYFQGTGAADDSGLPNDRFFAVRPEGSVSTLKIQRTERGDSAVYLCASSLRFGDTYEQYFGPGTRLTVT.

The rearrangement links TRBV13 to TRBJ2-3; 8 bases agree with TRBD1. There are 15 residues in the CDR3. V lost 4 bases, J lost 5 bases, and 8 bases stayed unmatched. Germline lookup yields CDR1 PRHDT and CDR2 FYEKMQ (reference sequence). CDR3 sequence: CASSSPRTGIDTQYF. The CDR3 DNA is TGTGCCAGCAGCTCCCCTAGGACAGGGATAGATACGCAGTATTTT. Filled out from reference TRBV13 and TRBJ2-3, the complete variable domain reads AAGVIQSPRHLIKEKRETATLKCYPIPRHDTVYWYQQGPGQDPQFLISFYEKMQSDKGSIPDRFSAQQFSDYHSELNMSSLELGDSALYFCASSSPRTGIDTQYFGPGTRLTVL.

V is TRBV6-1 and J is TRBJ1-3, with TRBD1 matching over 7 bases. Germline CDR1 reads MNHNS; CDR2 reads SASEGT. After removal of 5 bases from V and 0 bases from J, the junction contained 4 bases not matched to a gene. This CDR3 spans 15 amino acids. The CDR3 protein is CASSTGDISGNTIYF. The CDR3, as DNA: TGTGCCAGCAGTACAGGGGACATCTCTGGAAACACCATATATTTT.

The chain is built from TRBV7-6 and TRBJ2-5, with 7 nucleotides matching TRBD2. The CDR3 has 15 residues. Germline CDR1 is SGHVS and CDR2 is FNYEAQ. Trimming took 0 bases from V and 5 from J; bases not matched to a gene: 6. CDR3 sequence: CASSLAGGSVETQYF. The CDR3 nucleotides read TGTGCCAGCAGCTTAGCCGGGGGGAGTGTGGAGACCCAGTACTTC.

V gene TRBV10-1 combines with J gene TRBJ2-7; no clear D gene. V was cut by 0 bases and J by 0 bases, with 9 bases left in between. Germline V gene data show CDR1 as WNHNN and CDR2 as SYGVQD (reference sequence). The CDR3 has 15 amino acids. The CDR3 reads CASSESVYFSYEQYF. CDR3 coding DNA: TGCGCCAGCAGTGAGTCGGTGTACTTCTCCTACGAGCAGTACTTC.

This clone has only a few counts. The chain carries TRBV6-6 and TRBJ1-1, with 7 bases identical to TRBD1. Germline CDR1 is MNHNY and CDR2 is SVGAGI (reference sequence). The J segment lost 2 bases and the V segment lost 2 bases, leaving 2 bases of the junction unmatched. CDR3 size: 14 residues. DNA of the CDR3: TGTGCCAGCAGTTACGGGACAGCTAACACTGAAGCTTTCTTT. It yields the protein CASSYGTANTEAFF.

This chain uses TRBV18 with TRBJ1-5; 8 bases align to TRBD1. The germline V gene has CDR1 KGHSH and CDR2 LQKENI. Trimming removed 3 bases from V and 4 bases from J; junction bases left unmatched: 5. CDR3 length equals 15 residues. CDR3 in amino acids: CASSPDRAINQPQHF. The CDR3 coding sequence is TGTGCCAGCTCACCGGACAGGGCAATAAATCAGCCCCAGCATTTT.

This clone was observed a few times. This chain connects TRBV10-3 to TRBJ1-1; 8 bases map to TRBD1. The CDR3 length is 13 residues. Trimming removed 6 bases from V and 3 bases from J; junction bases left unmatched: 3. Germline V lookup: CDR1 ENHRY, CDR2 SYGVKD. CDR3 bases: TGTGCCATCAGGACAGGGGTCCACACTGAAGCTTTCTTT. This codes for CAIRTGVHTEAFF.

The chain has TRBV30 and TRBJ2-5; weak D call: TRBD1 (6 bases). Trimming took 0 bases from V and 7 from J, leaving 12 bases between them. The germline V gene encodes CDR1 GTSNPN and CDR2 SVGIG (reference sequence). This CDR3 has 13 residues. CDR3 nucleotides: TGTGCCTGGAGTGTAGGGGGAAGGGCGACCCAGTACTTC. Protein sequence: CAWSVGGRATQYF.